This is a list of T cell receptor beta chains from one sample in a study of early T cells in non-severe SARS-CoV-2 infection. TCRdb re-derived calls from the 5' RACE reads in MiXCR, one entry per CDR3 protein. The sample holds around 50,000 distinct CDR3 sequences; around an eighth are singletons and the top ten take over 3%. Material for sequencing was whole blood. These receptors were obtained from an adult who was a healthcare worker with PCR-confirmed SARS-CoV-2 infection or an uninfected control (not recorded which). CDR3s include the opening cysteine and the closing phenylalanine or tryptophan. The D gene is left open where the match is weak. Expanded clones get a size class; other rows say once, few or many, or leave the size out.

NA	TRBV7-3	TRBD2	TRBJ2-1	TGTGCCAGCAGCTTAGCGGGAGGGCAGGAGCAGTTCTTC	CASSLAGGQEQFF
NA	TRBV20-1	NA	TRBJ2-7	TGCAGTGCTAGAGTCAACTCGTACGAGCAGTACTTC	CSARVNSYEQYF
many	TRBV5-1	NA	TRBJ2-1	TGCGCCAGCAGCTTGGGTGGGACCAACCCCAATGAGCAGTTCTTC	CASSLGGTNPNEQFF
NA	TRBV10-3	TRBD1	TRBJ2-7	TGTGCCATCAGGACAGGGGAGTACGAGCAGTACTTC	CAIRTGEYEQYF
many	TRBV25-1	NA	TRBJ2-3	TGTGCCAGCAGTGAATCAGGGACGGGTCCATCCGCAGATACGCAGTATTTT	CASSESGTGPSADTQYF
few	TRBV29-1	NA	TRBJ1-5	TGCAGCGCCAGGGATGGCAATCAGCCCCAGCATTTT	CSARDGNQPQHF
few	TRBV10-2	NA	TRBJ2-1	TGCGCCAGCACCCCGAGACTAGTCGGGAATGAGCAGTTCTTC	CASTPRLVGNEQFF
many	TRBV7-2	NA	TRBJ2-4	TGTGCCAGCACCAGAGGCGCAGGGAGATCCGTTCAGTACTTC	CASTRGAGRSVQYF
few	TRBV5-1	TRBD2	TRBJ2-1	TGCGCCAGCAGCTTGGGCCCAAGCGGGAGCTACAATGAGCAGTTCTTC	CASSLGPSGSYNEQFF
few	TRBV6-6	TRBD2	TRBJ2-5	TGTGCCAGCAGAACTAGCGGGAGGGCCTACCAAGAGACCCAGTACTTC	CASRTSGRAYQETQYF
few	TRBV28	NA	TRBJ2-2	TGTGCCAGCAGTCCCCGGGCCGACGGGGAGCTGTTTTTT	CASSPRADGELFF
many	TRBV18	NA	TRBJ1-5	TGTGCCAGCTCACCGGGGCCTAATCAGCCCCAGCATTTT	CASSPGPNQPQHF
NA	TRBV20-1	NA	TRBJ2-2	TGCAGTGCTAGCCCAGGGGCGAACACCGGGGAGCTGTTTTTT	CSASPGANTGELFF
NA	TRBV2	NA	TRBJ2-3	TGTGCCAGCAGTGAACTTGGGAGCACAGATACGCAGTATTTT	CASSELGSTDTQYF
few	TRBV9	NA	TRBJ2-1	TGTGCCAGTACCCAGGGTCGGGAGATAACCAATGAGCAGTTCTTC	CASTQGREITNEQFF
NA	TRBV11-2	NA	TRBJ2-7	TGTGCCAGCAGCTTAGCCCCGAGCTCCTACGAGCAGTACTTC	CASSLAPSSYEQYF
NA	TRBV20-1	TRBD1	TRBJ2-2	TGCAGTGCTCAGGGACAGAGTTGGACCGGGGAGCTGTTTTTT	CSAQGQSWTGELFF
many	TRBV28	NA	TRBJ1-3	TGTGCCAGCACCTTCTTCCAAAGAAACACCATATATTTT	CASTFFQRNTIYF
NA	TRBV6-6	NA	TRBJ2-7	TGTGCCAGCAGCCGCGGGACAGACTACGAGCAGTACTTC	CASSRGTDYEQYF
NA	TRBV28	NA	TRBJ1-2	TGTGCCAGCAGTTTCGACAGCTATGGCTACACCTTC	CASSFDSYGYTF
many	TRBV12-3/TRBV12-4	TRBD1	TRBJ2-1	TGTGCCAGCAGTTGGGGACAGAACAATGAGCAGTTCTTC	CASSWGQNNEQFF
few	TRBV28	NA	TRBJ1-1	TGTGCCAGCATGGGGAACACTGAAGCTTTCTTT	CASMGNTEAFF
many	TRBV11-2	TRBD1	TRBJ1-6	TGTGCCAGCAGCACCAGACAGGGAATTAATTCACCCCTCCACTTT	CASSTRQGINSPLHF
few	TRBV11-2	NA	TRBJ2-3	TGTGCCAGCAGCCCTATGGCTAGTAAAGATACGCAGTATTTT	CASSPMASKDTQYF
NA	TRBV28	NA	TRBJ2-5	TGTGCCAGCAGTTTCCCTTTCGGGAGAGTCGAGACCCAGTACTTC	CASSFPFGRVETQYF
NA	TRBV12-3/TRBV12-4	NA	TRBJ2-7	TGTGCCAGCAGTTTAACCTACTACGAGCAGTACTTC	CASSLTYYEQYF
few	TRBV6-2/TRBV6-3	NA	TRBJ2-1	TGTGCCAGCAGACGAGCACCCAATGAGCAGTTCTTC	CASRRAPNEQFF
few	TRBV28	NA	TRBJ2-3	TGTGCCAGCAGTGCCCTGGTGGGAGATACGCAGTATTTT	CASSALVGDTQYF
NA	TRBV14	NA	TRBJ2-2	TGTGCCAGCAGCCAGGTTTCTACCGGGGAGCTGTTTTTT	CASSQVSTGELFF
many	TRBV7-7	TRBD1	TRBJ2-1	TGTGCCAGCTCCCAGGGGGCGGAAAATGAGCAGTTCTTC	CASSQGAENEQFF
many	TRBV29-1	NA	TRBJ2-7	TGCAGCGTTGCTCAAGGGGGAGAGCAGTACTTC	CSVAQGGEQYF
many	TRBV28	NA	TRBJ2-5	TGTGCCAGCAGTTCTCACCGAGGGGGGGCGCGAGGGACCCAGTACTTC	CASSSHRGGARGTQYF
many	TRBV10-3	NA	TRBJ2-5	TGTGCCATCAGTGAGACCCAAGAGACCCAGTACTTC	CAISETQETQYF
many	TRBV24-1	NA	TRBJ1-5	TGTGCCACCAGTGATAGGGCAGTCAATCAGCCCCAGCATTTT	CATSDRAVNQPQHF
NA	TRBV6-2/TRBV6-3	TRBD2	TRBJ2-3	TGTGCCAGCAGTCCTCGCGGGAGAGGGACAGATACGCAGTATTTT	CASSPRGRGTDTQYF
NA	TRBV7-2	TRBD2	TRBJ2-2	TGTGCCAGCAGCTATAGCGGGGCCACCGGGGAGCTGATTTTT	CASSYSGATGELIF
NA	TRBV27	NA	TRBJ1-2	TGTGCCAGCAGTTTAAACCCAGCGCATGGCTACACCTTC	CASSLNPAHGYTF